The clone carrying this T cell receptor beta chain showed up just a few times. The target antigen is unknown. At least 5 micrograms of total RNA were extracted per sample. This sample stems from a study of blood T cells in healthy people across ages. Study outcomes and limitations: Calculation of diversity from one million T cells yielded estimates considered to be underestimates. No one knew whether donors had CMV, which possibly confounded expanded clonotype changes.

Through a sample-barcoded 5' primer and a J-beta primer mix, a second PCR was run for about 6 to 12 cycles. TCRdb analysed the 5' RACE reads with MiXCR anew, one entry per CDR3 protein. The top ten clones hold about 19% of a sample with approximately 1,000,000 distinct CDR3 sequences, roughly 45% of them seen once. Trimming took off 0 bases at V and 3 bases at J, with 7 bases between the two ends. Germline-derived CDR1 and CDR2 are SGDLS and YYNGEE. This CDR3 comprises 13 residues. The sequence was collected from a woman aged 55-70 years in good health. This sequence joins TRBV9 and TRBJ2-7; no clear D gene. What was sequenced was blood. The CDR3: CASSVASDYEQYF. In DNA form, the CDR3 reads TGTGCCAGCAGCGTAGCGTCAGACTACGAGCAGTACTTC.